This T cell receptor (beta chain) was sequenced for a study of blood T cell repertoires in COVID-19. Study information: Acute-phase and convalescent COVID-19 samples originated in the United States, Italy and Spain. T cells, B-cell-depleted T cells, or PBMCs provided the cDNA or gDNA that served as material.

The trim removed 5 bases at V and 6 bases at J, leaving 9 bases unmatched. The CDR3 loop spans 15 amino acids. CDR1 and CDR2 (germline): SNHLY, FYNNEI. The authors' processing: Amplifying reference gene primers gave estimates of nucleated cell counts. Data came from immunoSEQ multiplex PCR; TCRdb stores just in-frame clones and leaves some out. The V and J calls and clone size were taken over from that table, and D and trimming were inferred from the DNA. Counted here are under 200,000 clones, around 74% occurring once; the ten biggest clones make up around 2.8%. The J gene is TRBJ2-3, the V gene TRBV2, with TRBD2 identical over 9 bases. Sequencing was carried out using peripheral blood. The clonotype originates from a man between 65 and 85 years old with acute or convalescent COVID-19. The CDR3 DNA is TGTGCCAGCAGTCGGGCGGGGGGGCAGGTCGATACGCAGTATTTT. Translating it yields CASSRAGGQVDTQYF.